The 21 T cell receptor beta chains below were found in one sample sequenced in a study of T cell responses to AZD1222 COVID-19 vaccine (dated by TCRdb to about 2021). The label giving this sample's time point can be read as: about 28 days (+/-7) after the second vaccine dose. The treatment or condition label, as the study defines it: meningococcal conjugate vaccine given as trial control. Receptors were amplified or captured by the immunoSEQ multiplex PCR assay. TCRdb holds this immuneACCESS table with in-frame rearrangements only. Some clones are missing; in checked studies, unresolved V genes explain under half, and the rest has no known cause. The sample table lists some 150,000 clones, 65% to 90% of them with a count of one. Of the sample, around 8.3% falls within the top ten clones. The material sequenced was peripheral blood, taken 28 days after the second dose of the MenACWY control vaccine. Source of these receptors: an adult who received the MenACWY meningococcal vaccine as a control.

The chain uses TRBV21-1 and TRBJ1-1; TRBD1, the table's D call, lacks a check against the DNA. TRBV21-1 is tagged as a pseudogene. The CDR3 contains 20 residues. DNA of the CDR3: TGTGCCAGCAGCAAAGGTAATAGATACAGGGGCCGGAAAAGTGGCACTGAAGCTTTCTTT. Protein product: CASSKGNRYRGRKSGTEAFF.

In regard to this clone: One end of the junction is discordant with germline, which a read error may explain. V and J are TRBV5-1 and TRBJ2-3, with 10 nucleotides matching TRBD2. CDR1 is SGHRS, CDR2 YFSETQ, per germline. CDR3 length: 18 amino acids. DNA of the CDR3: TGCGCCAGCAGATTGGGGCTAGCGGGGGTCATTAGCACAGATACGCAGTATTTT. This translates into CASRLGLAGVISTDTQYF.

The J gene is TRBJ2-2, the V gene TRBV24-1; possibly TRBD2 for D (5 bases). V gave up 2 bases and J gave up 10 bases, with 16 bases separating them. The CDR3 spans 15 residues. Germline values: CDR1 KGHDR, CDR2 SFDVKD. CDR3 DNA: TGTGCCACCAGTGATTCCCGGACCCCAGCGGAGGAGCTGTTTTTT. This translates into CATSDSRTPAEELFF.

The CDR3 DNA reads TGCGCCAGCAGCCTTTGGCCAGGTCCCTACGAGCAGTACGTC. Translated: CASSLWPGPYEQYV. V is TRBV5-1 and J is TRBJ2-7, with D hard to call. Germline CDR1 and CDR2: SGHRS and YFSETQ. This CDR3 region has 14 residues. The V end was cut by 4 bases, the J end by 2 bases, with 13 bases between.

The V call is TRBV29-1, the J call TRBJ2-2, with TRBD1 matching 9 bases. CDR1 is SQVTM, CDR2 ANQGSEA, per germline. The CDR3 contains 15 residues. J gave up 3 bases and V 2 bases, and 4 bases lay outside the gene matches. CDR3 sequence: CSVERGQGDTGELFF. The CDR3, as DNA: TGCAGCGTTGAAAGGGGACAGGGAGACACCGGGGAGCTGTTTTTT.

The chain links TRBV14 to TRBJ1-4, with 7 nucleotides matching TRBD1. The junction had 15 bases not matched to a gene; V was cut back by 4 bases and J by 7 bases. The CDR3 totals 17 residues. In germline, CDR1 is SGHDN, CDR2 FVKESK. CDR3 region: CASSPRSFFRGSEKLFF. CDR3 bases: TGTGCCAGCAGCCCGAGGAGTTTCTTCAGGGGGAGTGAAAAACTGTTTTTT.

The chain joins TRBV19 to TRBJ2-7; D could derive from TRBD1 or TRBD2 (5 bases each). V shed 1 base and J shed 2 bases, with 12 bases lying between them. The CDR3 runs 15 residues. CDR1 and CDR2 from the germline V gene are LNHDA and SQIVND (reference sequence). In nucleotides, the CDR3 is TGTGCCAGTAGTATAGGTGGTCCGGGGCCCTACGAGCAGTACTTC. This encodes CASSIGGPGPYEQYF.

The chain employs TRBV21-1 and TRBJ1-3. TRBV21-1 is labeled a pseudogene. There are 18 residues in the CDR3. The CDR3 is CASSKKQGPMGSGNTIYF. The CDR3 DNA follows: TGTGCCAGCAGCAAAAAGCAAGGACCTATGGGCTCTGGAAACACCATATATTTT.

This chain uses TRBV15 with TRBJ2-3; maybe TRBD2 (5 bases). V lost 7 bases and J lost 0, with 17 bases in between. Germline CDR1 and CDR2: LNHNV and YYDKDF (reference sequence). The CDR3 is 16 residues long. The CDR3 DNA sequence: TGTGCCACCACAATCGGACGGGGAGTTAGCACAGATACGCAGTATTTT. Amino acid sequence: CATTIGRGVSTDTQYF.

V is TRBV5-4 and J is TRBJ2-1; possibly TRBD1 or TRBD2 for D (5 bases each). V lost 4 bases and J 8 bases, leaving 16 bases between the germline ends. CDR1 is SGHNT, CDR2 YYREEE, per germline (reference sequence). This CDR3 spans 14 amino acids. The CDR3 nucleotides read TGTGCCAGCAGCGAGGACTGGGGCGGAGATGAGCAGTTCTTC. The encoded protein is CASSEDWGGDEQFF. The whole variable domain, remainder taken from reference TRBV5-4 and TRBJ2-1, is ETGVTQSPTHLIKTRGQQVTLRCSSQSGHNTVSWYQQALGQGPQFIFQYYREEENGRGNFPPRFSGLQFPNYSSELNVNALELDDSALYLCASSEDWGGDEQFFGPGTRLTVL.

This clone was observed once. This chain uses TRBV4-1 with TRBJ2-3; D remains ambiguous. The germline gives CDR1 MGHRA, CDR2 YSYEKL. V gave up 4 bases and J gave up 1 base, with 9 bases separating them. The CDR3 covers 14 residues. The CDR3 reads CASSPSDGTDTQYF. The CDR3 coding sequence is TGCGCCAGCAGCCCGTCAGATGGCACAGATACGCAGTATTTT.

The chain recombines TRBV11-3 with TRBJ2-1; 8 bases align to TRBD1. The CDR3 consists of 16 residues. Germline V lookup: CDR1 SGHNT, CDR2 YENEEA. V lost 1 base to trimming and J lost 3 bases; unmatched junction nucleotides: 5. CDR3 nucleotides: TGTGCCAGCAGCTTAGTCGGACAGGGTGGCTACAATGAGCAGTTCTTC. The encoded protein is CASSLVGQGGYNEQFF. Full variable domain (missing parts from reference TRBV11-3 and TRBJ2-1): EAGVVQSPRYKIIEKKQPVAFWCNPISGHNTLYWYLQNLGQGPELLIRYENEEAVDDSQLPKDRFSAERLKGVDSTLKIQPAELGDSAVYLCASSLVGQGGYNEQFFGPGTRLTVL.

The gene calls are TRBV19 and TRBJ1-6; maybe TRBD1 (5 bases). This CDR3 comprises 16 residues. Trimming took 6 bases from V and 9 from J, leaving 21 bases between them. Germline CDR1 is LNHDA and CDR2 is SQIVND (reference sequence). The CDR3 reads CASRPPGRRGSSPLHF. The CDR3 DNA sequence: TGTGCCAGTAGACCACCGGGACGGAGGGGTAGTTCACCCCTCCACTTT.

The CDR3 loop is CASSFTGTTEAFF. The DNA for the CDR3 is TGTGCCAGCAGTTTCACAGGGACCACTGAAGCTTTCTTT. The V and J genes are TRBV27 and TRBJ1-1; a weak D match, TRBD1 (6 bases). Germline values: CDR1 MNHEY, CDR2 SMNVEV (reference sequence). The CDR3 is 13 residues long. Trimming pared 3 bases from V and 4 bases from J, leaving 9 bases between.

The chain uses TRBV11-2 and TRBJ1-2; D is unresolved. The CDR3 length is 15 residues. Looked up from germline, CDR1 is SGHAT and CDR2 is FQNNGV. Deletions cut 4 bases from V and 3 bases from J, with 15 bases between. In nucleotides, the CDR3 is TGTGCCAGCAGCTCCCACCCGGACGGATACTATGGCTACACCTTC. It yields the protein CASSSHPDGYYGYTF.

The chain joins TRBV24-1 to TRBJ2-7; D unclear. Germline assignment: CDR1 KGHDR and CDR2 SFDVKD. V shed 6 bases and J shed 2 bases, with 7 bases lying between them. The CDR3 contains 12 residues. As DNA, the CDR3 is TGTGCCACCAGTCGCCCCACCTACGAGCAGTACGTC. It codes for CATSRPTYEQYV.

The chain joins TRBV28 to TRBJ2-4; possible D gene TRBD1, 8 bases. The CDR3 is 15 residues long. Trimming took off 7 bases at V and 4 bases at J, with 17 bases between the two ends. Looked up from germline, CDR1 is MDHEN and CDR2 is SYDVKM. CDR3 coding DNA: TGTGCCAGCAACACCGGGGGGACAGGTAAAAACATTCAGTACTTC. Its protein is CASNTGGTGKNIQYF.

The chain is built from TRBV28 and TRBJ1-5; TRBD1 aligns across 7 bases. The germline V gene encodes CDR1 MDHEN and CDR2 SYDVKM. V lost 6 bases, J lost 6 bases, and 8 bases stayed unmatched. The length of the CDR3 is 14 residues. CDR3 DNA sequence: TGTGCCAGCAGGGTACAGGGGAAGGGTCAGCCCCAGCATTTT. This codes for CASRVQGKGQPQHF. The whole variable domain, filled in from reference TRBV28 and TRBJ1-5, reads DVKVTQSSRYLVKRTGEKVFLECVQDMDHENMFWYRQDPGLGLRLIYFSYDVKMKEKGDIPEGYSVSREKKERFSLILESASTNQTSMYLCASRVQGKGQPQHFGDGTRLSIL.

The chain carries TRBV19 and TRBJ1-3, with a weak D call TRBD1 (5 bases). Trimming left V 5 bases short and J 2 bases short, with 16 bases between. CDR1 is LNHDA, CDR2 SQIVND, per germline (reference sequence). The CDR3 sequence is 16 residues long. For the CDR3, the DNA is TGTGCCAGTAGTGCCCCGTGGCAGGGTGCTGGAAACACCATATATTTT. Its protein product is CASSAPWQGAGNTIYF.

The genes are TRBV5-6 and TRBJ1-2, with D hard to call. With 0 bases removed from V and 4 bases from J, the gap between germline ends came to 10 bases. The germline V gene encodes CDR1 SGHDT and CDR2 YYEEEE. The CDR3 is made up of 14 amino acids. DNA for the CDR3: TGTGCCAGCAGCTTGGCCACGGGAATCTATGGCTACACCTTC. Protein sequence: CASSLATGIYGYTF.

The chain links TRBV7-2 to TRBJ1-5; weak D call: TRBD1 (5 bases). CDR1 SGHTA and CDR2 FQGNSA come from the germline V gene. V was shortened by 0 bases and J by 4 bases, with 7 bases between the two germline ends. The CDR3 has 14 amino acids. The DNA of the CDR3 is TGTGCCAGCAGCTTAGCAGAGGGGAATCAGCCCCAGCATTTT. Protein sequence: CASSLAEGNQPQHF.